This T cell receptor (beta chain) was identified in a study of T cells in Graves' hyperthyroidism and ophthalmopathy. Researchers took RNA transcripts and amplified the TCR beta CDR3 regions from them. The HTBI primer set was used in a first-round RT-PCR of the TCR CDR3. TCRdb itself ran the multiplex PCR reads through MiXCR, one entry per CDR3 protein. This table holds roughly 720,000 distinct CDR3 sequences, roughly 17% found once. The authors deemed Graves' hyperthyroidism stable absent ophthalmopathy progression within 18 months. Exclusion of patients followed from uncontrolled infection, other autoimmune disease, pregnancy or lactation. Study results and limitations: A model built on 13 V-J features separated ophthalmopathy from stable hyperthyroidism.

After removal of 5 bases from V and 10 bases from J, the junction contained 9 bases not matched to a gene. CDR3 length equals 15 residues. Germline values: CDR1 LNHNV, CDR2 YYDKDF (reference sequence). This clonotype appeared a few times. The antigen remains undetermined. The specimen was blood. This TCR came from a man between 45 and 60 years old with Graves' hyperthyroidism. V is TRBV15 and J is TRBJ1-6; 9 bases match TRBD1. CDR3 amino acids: CATSGTGGAKSPLHF. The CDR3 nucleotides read TGTGCCACCAGCGGTACAGGGGGCGCGAAATCACCCCTCCACTTT.